The 16 T cell receptor beta chains in this list originate from one sample, sequenced in a study of T cell responses to AZD1222 COVID-19 vaccine. The data were produced by immunoSEQ multiplex PCR, yet TCRdb's version contains in-frame clones alone and is incomplete. The sample lists more than 75,000 clones, over 80% occurring once. The specimen was peripheral blood, collected on day 0 of AZD1222 vaccination. The receptor set was obtained from an adult in good health.

The chain links TRBV7-9 to TRBJ1-1; TRBD1 is a possible D gene (6 bases). Germline CDR1 is SEHNR and CDR2 is FQNEAQ (reference sequence). Trimming took off 0 bases at V and 5 bases at J, with 19 bases between the two ends. CDR3 size: 17 residues. CDR3 coding DNA: TGTGCCAGCAGCTTAGCGGGCGTAGCAGGGGCTGGGACTGAAGCTTTCTTT. Its protein product is CASSLAGVAGAGTEAFF.

This clone came up once. This chain connects TRBV10-2 to TRBJ2-7; 8 nucleotides match TRBD1. The CDR3 runs 13 residues. The germline V gene has CDR1 WSHSY and CDR2 SAAADI. With V trimmed by 5 bases and J by 8 bases, 8 bases remained unmatched. DNA for the CDR3: TGCGCCAGCAGTTGGCAGGGGGCGCAACAGCAGTACTTC. Translating it yields CASSWQGAQQQYF.

The chain carries TRBV5-1 and TRBJ1-1, with 8 bases fitting TRBD1. This CDR3 spans 15 amino acids. J gave up 4 bases and V 4 bases, and 9 bases lay outside the gene matches. The V gene's germline CDR1 is SGHRS and CDR2 YFSETQ. The CDR3 sequence is CASSKDRGIGTEAFF. For the CDR3, the DNA is TGCGCCAGCAGCAAAGACAGGGGAATTGGCACTGAAGCTTTCTTT.

This clone occurred once. The rearrangement uses TRBV9 and TRBJ1-1, with D possibly TRBD1 on 5 matching bases. The CDR3 extends over 14 amino acids. V lost 1 base, J lost 4 bases, and 11 bases lay in between. CDR1 and CDR2 (germline): SGDLS, YYNGEE. For the CDR3, the DNA is TGTGCCAGCAGCGTATCCGGGGGGGGCACTGAAGCTTTCTTT. This encodes CASSVSGGGTEAFF.

This clone was found a few times. The chain recombines TRBV29-1 with TRBJ2-7; no clear D gene. Trimming cost V 5 bases and J 2 bases, with 10 bases left between them. Germline V CDR1 and CDR2: SQVTM, ANQGSEA. The CDR3 is 12 amino acids. CDR3 DNA: TGCAGCGTTAGGATCTCTGCCTACGAGCAGTACTTC. It is translated as CSVRISAYEQYF.

The chain carries TRBV25-1 and TRBJ2-7; 8 bases line up with TRBD2. The V segment lost 5 bases and the J segment 7 bases; nucleotides outside the gene matches: 10. The CDR3 covers 14 residues. CDR1 and CDR2 from the germline V gene are MGHDK and SYGVNS. The CDR3 bases are TGTGCCAGCAGTTATAGCGGGGCGGCTAGGGAGCAGTACTTC. Its protein product is CASSYSGAAREQYF.

As regards this clone: Other DNA sequences in the same sample also yield this CDR3. The chain has TRBV5-1 and TRBJ1-2; 8 nucleotides line up with TRBD1. The CDR3 is 15 amino acids. CDR1 is SGHRS and CDR2 is YFSETQ in the germline V gene. The trim removed 0 bases at V and 2 bases at J, leaving 3 bases unmatched. The CDR3 bases are TGCGCCAGCAGCTTGGGTCAGGGGGCGAACTATGGCTACACCTTC. It is translated as CASSLGQGANYGYTF.

The V and J genes are TRBV11-2 and TRBJ1-2; D is undetermined. V lost 5 bases, J lost 8 bases, and 15 bases lay in between. Looked up from germline, CDR1 is SGHAT and CDR2 is FQNNGV. This CDR3 is built from 13 residues. CDR3 region: CASSPRRDLGYTF. CDR3 sequence (DNA): TGTGCCAGCAGCCCTCGGAGGGATCTAGGCTACACCTTC.

The J gene is TRBJ2-1, the V gene TRBV4-3; TRBD2 aligns across 15 bases. The J segment lost 2 bases and the V segment lost 4 bases, leaving 12 bases of the junction unmatched. The CDR3 sequence is 20 residues long. The germline gives CDR1 LGHNA, CDR2 YSLEER. CDR3: CASSLGLAGGRGSPYNEQFF. CDR3 in DNA: TGCGCCAGCAGCCTGGGACTAGCGGGGGGCAGAGGGAGCCCCTACAATGAGCAGTTCTTC.

The chain recombines TRBV11-2 with TRBJ1-1; 8 positions agree with TRBD1. From germline, CDR1 is SGHAT and CDR2 FQNNGV. CDR3 length: 18 residues. V shed 0 bases, J shed 4 bases, and the junction held 13 bases outside the gene matches. The CDR3 DNA sequence: TGTGCCAGCAGCTTAGATGGAACAGGGGGATTCTTGGTCACTGAAGCTTTCTTT. It specifies CASSLDGTGGFLVTEAFF.

The rearrangement links TRBV5-5 to TRBJ2-6; tentative D call: TRBD1 (6 bases). CDR1 is SGHKS, CDR2 YYEKEE, per germline (reference sequence). Trimming took 0 bases from V and 0 from J, leaving 10 bases between them. There are 17 residues in the CDR3. The CDR3 nucleotides are TGTGCCAGCAGCTTGGAGACAGGAGTCTCTGGGGCCAACGTCCTGACTTTC. It specifies CASSLETGVSGANVLTF.

The chain has TRBV24-1 and TRBJ2-3, with D unclear. CDR1 and CDR2 (germline): KGHDR, SFDVKD. V was shortened by 3 bases and J by 4 bases, with 10 bases between the two germline ends. The CDR3 sequence is 14 residues long. The CDR3 loop is CATSDHHGADTQYF. The CDR3 region has the DNA TGTGCCACCAGTGATCATCATGGGGCAGATACGCAGTATTTT.

CDR3 DNA: TGCGCCAGCAGCTTGGGGGGTAACACTGAAGCTTTCTTT. Its protein product is CASSLGGNTEAFF. V and J are TRBV5-1 and TRBJ1-1; D call uncertain. The germline V gene encodes CDR1 SGHRS and CDR2 YFSETQ. This CDR3 contains 13 residues. V lost 0 bases and J lost 2, with 5 bases in between.

This chain connects TRBV7-3 to TRBJ2-7; 7 nucleotides agree with TRBD2. J lost 0 bases, V lost 3 bases, and 5 bases had no gene match. Germline-derived CDR1 and CDR2 are SGHTA and FQGTGA. This CDR3 has 15 residues. This chain's CDR3 is CASSLSSGNSYEQYF. CDR3 nucleotides: TGTGCCAGCAGCTTGTCTAGCGGAAACTCCTACGAGCAGTACTTC.

The rearrangement joins TRBV6-2 or TRBV6-3 to TRBJ2-1; 13 positions match TRBD2. Germline values: CDR1 MNHEY, CDR2 SVGEGT. Trimming took 5 bases from V and 7 from J; bases not matched to a gene: 5. This CDR3 has 15 residues. The CDR3 DNA reads TGTGCCAGCAGTACCGGGACTAGCGGGGTTAATGAGCAGTTCTTC. It encodes CASSTGTSGVNEQFF.

This chain's CDR3 is CASSQPRMWQYF. The CDR3 nucleotides read TGTGCCAGCAGTCAACCGCGAATGTGGCAGTACTTC. V usage is TRBV6-6 and J usage is TRBJ2-7; D gene ambiguous. The CDR3 loop spans 12 amino acids. Germline V gene data show CDR1 as MNHNY and CDR2 as SVGAGI (reference sequence). The V and J ends lost 5 bases and 9 bases respectively, with 14 bases between them.